These 27 T cell receptor beta chains came from one sample sequenced in a study of cytomegalovirus exposure and HLA in healthy donors. Libraries were prepared by immunoSEQ multiplex PCR; TCRdb keeps only in-frame clonotypes and omits some of them. This table has 68,000 or so clones, about 91% appearing once. The sample consisted of PBMCs. Receptors originate from a man aged 18 to 29 in good health and CMV-seronegative.

The CDR3 coding sequence is TGTGCCAGCAGCCAAGCGGGGTTCTCCTACAATGAGCAGTTCTTC. It translates to CASSQAGFSYNEQFF. The V gene is TRBV14, the J gene TRBJ2-1, with D perhaps TRBD2 (5 bases). V shed 1 base and J shed 0 bases, with 7 bases lying between them. CDR1 is SGHDN and CDR2 is FVKESK in the germline V gene. The CDR3 is 15 amino acids.

Concerning this clone: Germline is not matched at one junction end, which may reflect a read error. The V gene is TRBV20-1, the J gene TRBJ2-1; no reliable D call. The CDR3 is 11 amino acids. CDR1 DFQATT and CDR2 SNEGSKA come from the germline V gene (reference sequence). The CDR3: CSARVENEQFF. CDR3 coding DNA: TGCAGTGCGAGAGTGGAGAATGAGCAGTTCTTC.

V gene TRBV5-6 combines with J gene TRBJ2-7; no definite D call. Germline V gene data show CDR1 as SGHDT and CDR2 as YYEEEE. The CDR3 covers 12 residues. V lost 5 bases to trimming and J lost 7 bases, with 13 bases between them. The DNA for the CDR3 is TGTGCCAGCAGTTCCGGGTCCGGAGAGCAGTACTTC. It yields the protein CASSSGSGEQYF. The full variable domain, rest sourced from reference TRBV5-6 and TRBJ2-7, is DAGVTQSPTHLIKTRGQQVTLRCSPKSGHDTVSWYQQALGQGPQFIFQYYEEEERQRGNFPDRFSGHQFPNYSSELNVNALLLGDSALYLCASSSGSGEQYFGPGTRLTVT.

V gene TRBV18 combines with J gene TRBJ1-2, with D possibly being TRBD1 (5 bases). V shed 2 bases and J shed 2 bases, with 21 bases lying between them. Germline V gene sequence: CDR1 KGHSH, CDR2 LQKENI. CDR3 length: 18 amino acids. The CDR3 loop reads CASSPTGEPTDLNYGYTF. The CDR3 region has the DNA TGTGCCAGCTCACCAACGGGGGAGCCGACCGATCTAAACTATGGCTACACCTTC.

The table lists this clone with a few counts. The chain has TRBV4-3 and TRBJ2-7, with TRBD2 identical over 7 bases. The length of the CDR3 is 13 residues. After removal of 4 bases from V and 3 bases from J, the junction contained 3 bases not matched to a gene. CDR1 and CDR2 (germline): LGHNA, YSLEER. The CDR3, as DNA: TGCGCCAGCAGCCGACCGGGGGGCTACGAGCAGTACTTC. Its protein product is CASSRPGGYEQYF.

This chain uses TRBV19 with TRBJ1-1, with TRBD1 matching over 7 bases. With 4 bases clipped from V and 4 bases from J, the junction kept 6 bases outside the gene matches. The germline V gene has CDR1 LNHDA and CDR2 SQIVND (reference sequence). The CDR3 sequence is 14 residues long. The DNA of the CDR3 is TGTGCCAGTAGTACTCGGACAGGCGGCACTGAAGCTTTCTTT. As protein: CASSTRTGGTEAFF.

This chain links TRBV7-6 with TRBJ2-4, with 11 nucleotides matching TRBD2. CDR1 and CDR2 from the germline V gene are SGHVS and FNYEAQ. CDR3 size: 17 residues. J gave up 0 bases and V 5 bases, and 6 bases lay outside the gene matches. The CDR3 region is CASSPMGLAVAKNIQYF. CDR3 coding DNA: TGTGCCAGCAGCCCGATGGGACTAGCGGTAGCCAAAAACATTCAGTACTTC. Full variable domain (outside the CDR3, taken from reference TRBV7-6 and TRBJ2-4): GAGVSQSPRYKVTKRGQDVALRCDPISGHVSLYWYRQALGQGPEFLTYFNYEAQQDKSGLPNDRFSAERPEGSISTLTIQRTEQRDSAMYRCASSPMGLAVAKNIQYFGAGTRLSVL.

This chain uses TRBV6-4 with TRBJ1-1; no definite D call. Germline assignment: CDR1 MRHNA and CDR2 SNTAGT. V shed 2 bases and J shed 6 bases, with 4 bases lying between them. The CDR3 runs to 11 residues. The CDR3 DNA sequence: TGTGCCAGCAGTGACGAGGCTGAAGCTTTCTTT. Its translation is CASSDEAEAFF.

The V gene is TRBV7-9, the J gene TRBJ2-2, with 7 positions matching TRBD1. Germline V lookup: CDR1 SEHNR, CDR2 FQNEAQ (reference sequence). J lost 5 bases, V lost 5 bases, and 8 bases had no gene match. CDR3 length: 15 residues. CDR3 protein: CASSRTGERTGELFF. The CDR3 DNA is TGTGCCAGCAGCAGGACAGGCGAGAGAACCGGGGAGCTGTTTTTT.

This rearrangement joins TRBV11-2 to TRBJ2-7; 8 bases match TRBD2. This CDR3 has 13 residues. Germline CDR1 and CDR2: SGHAT and FQNNGV. V shed 2 bases and J 5 bases; nucleotides not matched to a gene: 2. The CDR3 coding sequence is TGTGCCAGCAGCTTATCCGGGAGGGACGAGCAGTACTTC. Its protein product is CASSLSGRDEQYF. Together with reference TRBV11-2 and TRBJ2-7, the CDR3 gives the full variable domain: EAGVAQSPRYKIIEKRQSVAFWCNPISGHATLYWYQQILGQGPKLLIQFQNNGVVDDSQLPKDRFSAERLKGVDSTLKIQPAKLEDSAVYLCASSLSGRDEQYFGPGTRLTVT.

The V call is TRBV18, the J call TRBJ2-5; 8 bases fit TRBD2. This CDR3 is built from 13 residues. Unmatched junction bases numbered 3, after V lost 8 bases and J lost 1 base. Germline lookup yields CDR1 KGHSH and CDR2 LQKENI. As DNA, the CDR3 is TGTGCCAGCGCACTAGCGGCCCAAGAGACCCAGTACTTC. Its translation is CASALAAQETQYF.

This sequence joins TRBV6-4 and TRBJ2-3, with TRBD2 identical over 7 bases. The V gene end was trimmed by 2 bases and the J gene end by 1 base; junction bases not matched to a gene: 0. CDR1 and CDR2 (germline): MRHNA, SNTAGT. The CDR3 consists of 14 residues. The DNA for the CDR3 is TGTGCCAGCAGTGACACTAGCGGCACAGATACGCAGTATTTT. It yields the protein CASSDTSGTDTQYF.

This clone occurred once. The genes are TRBV6-1 and TRBJ1-3; D ambiguous. The CDR3 runs to 13 residues. Trimming stripped 8 bases from V and 0 bases from J, with 8 bases between. The V gene's germline CDR1 is MNHNS and CDR2 SASEGT. The CDR3 DNA reads TGTGCCAGCGGCCTTTTCTCTGGAAACACCATATATTTT. It specifies CASGLFSGNTIYF.

V and J are TRBV28 and TRBJ2-7; 8 bases align to TRBD1. The V segment lost 6 bases and the J segment 0 bases; nucleotides outside the gene matches: 4. CDR1 MDHEN and CDR2 SYDVKM come from the germline V gene. CDR3 size: 14 residues. CDR3 region: CASSWTGSSYEQYF. In DNA, the CDR3 is TGTGCCAGCAGCTGGACAGGGAGCTCCTACGAGCAGTACTTC.

As to this clone: Compared with germline, one end of the junction differs, possibly owing to a read error. The chain uses TRBV27 and TRBJ2-3, with 8 bases matching TRBD2. The CDR3 is 11 amino acids. Per the germline V gene, CDR1 is MNHEY and CDR2 is SMNVEV (reference sequence). The CDR3 reads CASREGLGDYF. The DNA for the CDR3 is TGTGCCAGCAGGGAGGGACTAGGGGATTACTTT.

The rearrangement joins TRBV7-2 to TRBJ2-5; no definite D call. Trimming cost V 5 bases and J 5 bases, with 6 bases left between them. The germline V gene encodes CDR1 SGHTA and CDR2 FQGNSA. The CDR3 totals 11 residues. Here the CDR3 reads CASSPVETQYF. The CDR3 bases are TGTGCCAGCAGCCCTGTCGAGACCCAGTACTTC.

The rearrangement uses TRBV11-2 and TRBJ2-7; the match to TRBD2 covers 8 bases. After removal of 5 bases from V and 0 bases from J, the junction contained 12 bases not matched to a gene. This CDR3 comprises 17 residues. Germline V lookup: CDR1 SGHAT, CDR2 FQNNGV. The CDR3 region is CASSRRAGTRSSYEQYF. The CDR3, as DNA: TGTGCCAGCAGCAGAAGAGCCGGGACTAGGAGCTCCTACGAGCAGTACTTC.

The chain combines TRBV27 with TRBJ1-5, with 7 bases fitting TRBD1. CDR1 MNHEY and CDR2 SMNVEV come from the germline V gene (reference sequence). This CDR3 region has 16 residues. Germline trimming cut 8 bases from V and 0 bases from J; bases unmatched to any gene: 10. CDR3 protein: CASRRLGQSSNQPQHF. As DNA, the CDR3 is TGTGCCAGCCGAAGATTGGGACAGAGTAGCAATCAGCCCCAGCATTTT.

The count of this clone is one. The CDR3 protein is CSASWPIYTF. In DNA form, the CDR3 reads TGCAGTGCTAGTTGGCCAATCTACACCTTC. The chain couples TRBV20-1 to TRBJ1-2; D is unclear. Germline CDR1 and CDR2: DFQATT and SNEGSKA (reference sequence). Trimming removed 3 bases from V and 10 bases from J, with 9 bases in between. This CDR3 contains 10 residues.

The chain links TRBV18 to TRBJ2-2; 8 bases agree with TRBD1. The CDR3 spans 16 residues. The J segment lost 1 base and the V segment lost 6 bases, leaving 7 bases of the junction unmatched. In germline, CDR1 is KGHSH, CDR2 LQKENI. As DNA, the CDR3 is TGTGCCAGCTCCTGGCCAGGGGGCTTGAACACCGGGGAGCTGTTTTTT. It encodes CASSWPGGLNTGELFF.

V gene TRBV19 combines with J gene TRBJ2-2, with 7 positions matching TRBD2. J was trimmed by 1 base and V by 3 bases; bases with no gene match: 5. The CDR3 loop spans 16 amino acids. Looked up from germline, CDR1 is LNHDA and CDR2 is SQIVND (reference sequence). The CDR3 is CASSIRTRLNTGELFF. CDR3 coding DNA: TGTGCCAGTAGTATCAGGACTAGATTGAACACCGGGGAGCTGTTTTTT.

V is TRBV9 and J is TRBJ1-1, with 9 nucleotides matching TRBD1. The V segment lost 4 bases and the J segment 7 bases; nucleotides outside the gene matches: 11. The CDR3 spans 15 residues. The germline V gene has CDR1 SGDLS and CDR2 YYNGEE. The CDR3: CASSPPSGTGHEAFF. The CDR3 coding sequence is TGTGCCAGCAGCCCCCCCTCGGGGACAGGGCATGAAGCTTTCTTT.

DNA of the CDR3: TGTGCCAGCAGCTCCCAGCGGGAGGGCACTGAGCAGTTCTTC. Translating it yields CASSSQREGTEQFF. This chain connects TRBV7-9 to TRBJ2-1; 10 positions match TRBD2. This CDR3 is 14 amino acids long. Germline V CDR1 and CDR2: SEHNR, FQNEAQ (reference sequence). V was clipped by 4 bases and J by 9 bases; unmatched bases: 6.

The chain uses TRBV2 and TRBJ1-5; 7 positions agree with TRBD1. The CDR3 totals 15 residues. The V segment lost 5 bases and the J segment 2 bases; nucleotides outside the gene matches: 6. Germline V gives CDR1 SNHLY, CDR2 FYNNEI. The CDR3 DNA follows: TGTGCCAGCAGTAGGGTTACAGGGGGCAATCAGCCCCAGCATTTT. It yields the protein CASSRVTGGNQPQHF.

The chain carries TRBV18 and TRBJ2-3, with 8 bases aligning to TRBD2. The germline V gene encodes CDR1 KGHSH and CDR2 LQKENI. V lost 0 bases, J lost 8 bases, and 1 base stayed unmatched. The CDR3 is 13 residues long. The CDR3 spells CASSPPGRGTQYF. The CDR3 region has the DNA TGTGCCAGCTCACCACCCGGGAGGGGTACGCAGTATTTT.

The CDR3 sequence: CASSEPLAGPTDTQYF. The CDR3 DNA reads TGTGCCAGCAGTGAACCGCTAGCGGGACCCACAGATACGCAGTATTTT. This chain uses TRBV2 with TRBJ2-3; 9 nucleotides agree with TRBD2. Germline V gene data show CDR1 as SNHLY and CDR2 as FYNNEI. The CDR3 is 16 amino acids. Losses at the gene ends were 2 bases for V and 2 bases for J; bases not matched to a gene: 5.

CDR3 sequence (DNA): TGTGCCAGCAGTTCTTCTGGGAGTTATGGCTACACCTTC. Translation gives CASSSSGSYGYTF. The gene calls are TRBV27 and TRBJ1-2; D gene ambiguous. The germline V and J ends were trimmed by 4 bases and 5 bases, with 11 bases remaining between them. This CDR3 spans 13 amino acids. Germline V gives CDR1 MNHEY, CDR2 SMNVEV (reference sequence).